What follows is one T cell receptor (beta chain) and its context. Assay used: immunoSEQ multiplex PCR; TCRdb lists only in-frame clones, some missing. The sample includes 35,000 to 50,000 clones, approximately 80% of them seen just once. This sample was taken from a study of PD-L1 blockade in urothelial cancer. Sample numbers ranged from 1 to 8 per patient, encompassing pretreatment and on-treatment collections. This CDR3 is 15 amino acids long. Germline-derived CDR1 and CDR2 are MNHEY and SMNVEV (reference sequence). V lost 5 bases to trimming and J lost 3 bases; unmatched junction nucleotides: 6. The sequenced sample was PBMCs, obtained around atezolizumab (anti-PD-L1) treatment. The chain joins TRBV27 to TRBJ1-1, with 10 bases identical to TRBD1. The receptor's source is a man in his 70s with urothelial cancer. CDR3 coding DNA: TGTGCCAGCAGTAAACGGGACAGGGGCGACACTGAAGCTTTCTTT. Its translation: CASSKRDRGDTEAFF.